This T cell receptor (beta chain) was captured by sequencing in a study of shared clonotypes between healthy human individuals. Study outcomes and limitations: It was observed that roughly 5.1% of naive CD4 clonotypes were shared across four donors.

Notes on this clone: Its antigen is not identified.

Repertoires were generated with immunoSEQ multiplex PCR, while TCRdb's copy carries only in-frame clones and drops some. In the table there are about 700,000 clones, approximately 74% of which are singletons. Trimming left V 11 bases short and J 2 bases short, with 13 bases between. The CDR3 has 12 amino acids. The germline V gene has CDR1 ENHRY and CDR2 SYGVKD. Sequenced: memory CD4+ T cells sorted from blood. The subset here: CD45RA-negative fraction. This rearrangement joins TRBV10-3 to TRBJ2-7; tentative D call: TRBD1 (5 bases). The clonotype comes from a woman in her twenties or thirties in good health. CDR3 loop: CAVGAGPYEQYF. In DNA form, the CDR3 reads TGTGCCGTTGGGGCCGGACCCTACGAGCAGTACTTC.